Following are 11 T cell receptor beta chains from one sample sequenced in a study of cytotoxic CD8 clonotypes in ibrutinib-treated CLL. The protocol was immunoSEQ multiplex PCR, while the TCRdb copy is restricted to in-frame clones and leaves out a portion. Of approximately 320,000 clones listed, 67% are singletons. Material: PBMCs, obtained after 36 months of ibrutinib treatment. These receptors were obtained from a human donor with chronic lymphocytic leukemia.

The chain couples TRBV28 to TRBJ1-1, with D unresolved. The V end was cut by 5 bases, the J end by 0 bases, with 7 bases between. The V gene's germline CDR1 is MDHEN and CDR2 SYDVKM. This CDR3 region has 13 residues. The DNA of the CDR3 is TGTGCCAGCAGTGTTATAATGAACACTGAAGCTTTCTTT. Its translation is CASSVIMNTEAFF.

This clone was counted once. This chain connects TRBV18 to TRBJ1-1; D may be TRBD1 (5 bases). Germline V CDR1 and CDR2: KGHSH, LQKENI. V dropped 1 base and J dropped 5 bases, with 8 bases sitting between them. This CDR3 contains 13 residues. The CDR3 DNA reads TGTGCCAGCTCACCACAGGGGAGGACTGAAGCTTTCTTT. This gives the protein CASSPQGRTEAFF.

This chain uses TRBV6-5 with TRBJ1-1; D gene unclear. CDR1 MNHEY and CDR2 SVGAGI come from the germline V gene. Trimming took 5 bases from V and 1 from J, leaving 11 bases between them. The CDR3 extends over 14 amino acids. The CDR3 nucleotides are TGTGCCAGCAGTCCTGGATGGGCGAACACTGAAGCTTTCTTT. Translating gives CASSPGWANTEAFF.

The table lists this clone with a few counts. This chain joins TRBV6-6 and TRBJ2-5; D is undetermined. The CDR3 extends over 11 amino acids. Germline loops: CDR1 MNHNY, CDR2 SVGAGI (reference sequence). V lost 8 bases to trimming and J lost 5 bases, with 9 bases between them. CDR3 nucleotides: TGTGCCAGCCTCGTTGGCGAGACCCAGTACTTC. As protein: CASLVGETQYF.

Written as DNA, the CDR3 is TGTGCCAGCAGTGAAGGACATTATCAGCCCCAGCATTTT. Protein sequence: CASSEGHYQPQHF. The rearrangement joins TRBV28 to TRBJ1-5, with D tentatively TRBD1 (5 bases). Per germline, CDR1 MDHEN and CDR2 SYDVKM. The CDR3 extends over 13 amino acids. Trimming removed 5 bases at V and 5 bases at J, with 10 bases between.

This clone was detected only once. The chain couples TRBV2 to TRBJ2-2; D is unresolved. Germline V gene sequence: CDR1 SNHLY, CDR2 FYNNEI. Trimming pared 6 bases from V and 4 bases from J, leaving 3 bases between. The CDR3 has 11 amino acids. CDR3: CASSATGELFF. The CDR3 DNA reads TGTGCCAGCAGCGCCACCGGGGAGCTGTTTTTT.

The chain uses TRBV5-1 and TRBJ1-6, with a possible D match to TRBD1 (5 bases). The CDR3 extends over 22 amino acids. CDR1 is SGHRS and CDR2 is YFSETQ in the germline V gene. V was shortened by 0 bases and J by 0 bases, with 25 bases between the two germline ends. The CDR3 DNA reads TGCGCCAGCAGCTTGGCCCTCACCGGGACTGCCGTTGGAGGCTCCTATAATTCACCCCTCCACTTT. Its translation is CASSLALTGTAVGGSYNSPLHF.

This clone was detected once. The V call is TRBV5-1, the J call TRBJ2-1, with D uncertain. CDR1 SGHRS and CDR2 YFSETQ come from the germline V gene. The V end was cut by 0 bases, the J end by 6 bases, with 16 bases between. This CDR3 comprises 16 residues. Here the CDR3 DNA reads TGCGCCAGCAGCTTGGAAGACGGAATACCTTTCAATGAGCAGTTCTTC. This sequence encodes CASSLEDGIPFNEQFF.

The V call is TRBV5-1, the J call TRBJ2-3, with D perhaps matching TRBD1 (6 bases). Trimming pared 4 bases from V and 3 bases from J, leaving 15 bases between. CDR1 and CDR2 (germline): SGHRS, YFSETQ. The CDR3 extends over 15 amino acids. The CDR3 DNA is TGCGCCAGCAGCAGGACCGGGACACCTACAGATACGCAGTATTTT. Its protein product is CASSRTGTPTDTQYF.

The V and J genes are TRBV15 and TRBJ2-7; TRBD2 matches at 11 bases. The germline CDR1 and CDR2 sequences are LNHNV and YYDKDF (reference sequence). The junction had 11 bases not matched to a gene; V was cut back by 4 bases and J by 0 bases. CDR3 length: 18 amino acids. The CDR3 sequence: CATSKRLAGGKSSYEQYF. For the CDR3, the DNA is TGTGCCACCAGCAAACGGCTAGCGGGAGGAAAGAGCTCCTACGAGCAGTACTTC.

V is TRBV29-1 and J is TRBJ1-2; D is possibly TRBD1 (5 bases). The V end was cut by 2 bases, the J end by 4 bases, with 14 bases between. This CDR3 contains 14 residues. Germline V gene sequence: CDR1 SQVTM, CDR2 ANQGSEA. CDR3 DNA: TGCAGCGTTGAATGGCAGGGAAGAGGCTATGGCTACACCTTC. As protein: CSVEWQGRGYGYTF.